Listed here is a single TCR beta chain. The data belong to a study of T cells in localized non-small cell lung cancer. Trimming shortened V by 1 base and J by 3 bases, and 6 bases separated the two germline ends. This CDR3 contains 13 residues. Per the germline V gene, CDR1 is SGHNT and CDR2 is YENEEA. Profiling relied on immunoSEQ multiplex PCR, and the TCRdb table lists in-frame clones only, not all of them. The sample consists of approximately 64,000 clones, around 90% of them appearing once. The chain carries TRBV11-3 and TRBJ1-2, with no clear D. The sequence was collected from a woman aged 35-70 years with stage I lung adenocarcinoma. The input for sequencing was peripheral blood, taken before any cancer treatment. The CDR3, as DNA: TGTGCCAGCAGCTTAGGCCGGGACTATGGCTACACCTTC. This encodes CASSLGRDYGYTF.